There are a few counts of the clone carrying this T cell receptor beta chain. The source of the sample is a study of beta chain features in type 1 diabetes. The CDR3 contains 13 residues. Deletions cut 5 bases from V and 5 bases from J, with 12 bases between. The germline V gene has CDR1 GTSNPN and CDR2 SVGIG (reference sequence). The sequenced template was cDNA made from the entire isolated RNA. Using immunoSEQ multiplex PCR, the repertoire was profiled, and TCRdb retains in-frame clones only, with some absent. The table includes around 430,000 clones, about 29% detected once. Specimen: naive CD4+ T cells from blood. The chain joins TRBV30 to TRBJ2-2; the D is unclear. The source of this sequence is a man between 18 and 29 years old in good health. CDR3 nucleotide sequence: TGTGCCTGGGGCGGAGTAAGGACCGGGGAGCTGTTTTTT. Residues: CAWGGVRTGELFF.